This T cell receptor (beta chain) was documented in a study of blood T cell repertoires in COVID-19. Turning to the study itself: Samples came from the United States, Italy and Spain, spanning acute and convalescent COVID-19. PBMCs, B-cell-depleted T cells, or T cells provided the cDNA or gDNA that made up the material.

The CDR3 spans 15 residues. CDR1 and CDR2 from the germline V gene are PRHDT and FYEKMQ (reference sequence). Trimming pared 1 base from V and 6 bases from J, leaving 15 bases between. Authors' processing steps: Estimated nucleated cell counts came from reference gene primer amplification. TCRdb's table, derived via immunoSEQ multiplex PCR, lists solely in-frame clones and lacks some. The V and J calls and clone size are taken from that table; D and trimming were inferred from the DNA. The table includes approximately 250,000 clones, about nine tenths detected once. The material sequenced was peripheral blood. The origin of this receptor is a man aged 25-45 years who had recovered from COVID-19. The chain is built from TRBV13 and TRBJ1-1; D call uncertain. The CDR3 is CASSLAGGLFAEAFF. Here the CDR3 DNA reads TGTGCCAGCAGCTTAGCGGGCGGGCTTTTTGCTGAAGCTTTCTTT.